This entry lists 9 T cell receptor beta chains sequenced from one sample in a study of response to subunit inactivated influenza vaccine. TCRdb passed the RT-PCR reads through MiXCR, listing each CDR3 protein once. The repertoire holds 500,000 or so distinct CDR3 sequences, with 16% as singletons. This specimen consisted of CD4+ T cells sorted from PBMCs, obtained approximately 25 months after vaccination. Source of these receptors: a man between 50 and 75 years old who received an inactivated influenza vaccine.

This clonotype was recorded many times. The rearrangement links TRBV12-3 or TRBV12-4 to TRBJ1-2; D uncertain. The CDR3 covers 15 residues. V lost 4 bases to trimming and J lost 8 bases, with 20 bases between them. The CDR3: CASSSPTELSRGYTF. CDR3 DNA sequence: TGTGCCAGCAGTTCCCCAACGGAGCTGAGCCGAGGCTACACCTTC.

The V gene is TRBV10-3, the J gene TRBJ2-2; either TRBD1 or TRBD2 may supply D (6 bases each). The germline V and J ends were trimmed by 8 bases and 4 bases, with 17 bases remaining between them. Germline lookup yields CDR1 ENHRY and CDR2 SYGVKD. This CDR3 has 15 residues. CDR3 residues: CAISYREASTGELFF. The CDR3 bases are TGTGCCATCTCATACAGGGAGGCGAGCACCGGGGAGCTGTTTTTT.

V gene TRBV24-1 combines with J gene TRBJ2-3; possibly TRBD2 for D (5 bases). CDR3 size: 14 residues. Germline CDR1 is KGHDR and CDR2 is SFDVKD. V was cut by 4 bases and J by 3 bases, with 10 bases left in between. The DNA for the CDR3 is TGTGCCACCAGTGAACCCGGACTTACAGATACGCAGTATTTT. Translated, it gives CATSEPGLTDTQYF.

This chain links TRBV6-5 with TRBJ1-2, with a tentative D call TRBD1 (6 bases). The CDR3 totals 15 residues. Germline V gene sequence: CDR1 MNHEY, CDR2 SVGAGI. The ends were cut back, 2 bases at V and 3 bases at J, with 13 bases in the middle. DNA for the CDR3: TGTGCCAGCAGTTACCGCACAGGGAAAGACTATGGCTACACCTTC. It yields the protein CASSYRTGKDYGYTF.

This clonotype has only a few counts. This rearrangement joins TRBV28 to TRBJ2-7; 7 positions match TRBD1. Germline V lookup: CDR1 MDHEN, CDR2 SYDVKM. After removal of 5 bases from V and 3 bases from J, the junction contained 1 base not matched to a gene. CDR3 length equals 12 residues. The DNA for the CDR3 is TGTGCCAGCAGTGACAGGGTCTACGAGCAGTACTTC. Translation: CASSDRVYEQYF.

This clonotype was seen more than once but under ten times. The CDR3 region is CASSFGTGFFETQYF. CDR3 in DNA: TGTGCCAGCAGCTTCGGGACAGGGTTTTTTGAGACCCAGTACTTC. The chain combines TRBV7-9 with TRBJ2-5, with 9 nucleotides matching TRBD1. V gave up 3 bases and J gave up 5 bases; unmatched junction bases: 7. Germline V gene sequence: CDR1 SEHNR, CDR2 FQNEAQ (reference sequence). CDR3 length: 15 residues.

The CDR3 sequence is CASSSPGTMNYEQYF. CDR3 DNA: TGTGCCAGCAGTTCCCCGGGAACTATGAACTACGAGCAGTACTTC. The rearrangement links TRBV12-3 or TRBV12-4 to TRBJ2-7; TRBD2 might be the D (5 bases). The germline V and J ends were trimmed by 4 bases and 3 bases, with 16 bases remaining between them. The CDR3 totals 15 residues.

This clonotype was observed a handful of times. The V and J genes are TRBV4-3 and TRBJ1-4; D ambiguous. V lost 1 base to trimming and J lost 4 bases, with 16 bases between them. The CDR3 is 17 residues long. Germline V CDR1 and CDR2: LGHNA, YSLEER. CDR3 nucleotides: TGCGCCAGCAGCCAAGTAGTTCCCCACGGGAGTAATGAAAAACTGTTTTTT. Translating it yields CASSQVVPHGSNEKLFF.

V and J are TRBV6-6 and TRBJ2-3; D remains unclear. The germline CDR1 and CDR2 sequences are MNHNY and SVGAGI (reference sequence). V lost 6 bases to trimming and J lost 6 bases, with 13 bases between them. The CDR3 is 13 residues long. The CDR3: CASSPTVADTQYF. The CDR3 bases are TGTGCCAGCAGCCCGACTGTGGCGGATACGCAGTATTTT.